The 16 T cell receptor delta chains below were found in one sample sequenced in a study of γδ T cells in repeated Plasmodium falciparum infection. Bulk repertoires came from Vgamma9/Vdelta2+ or Vdelta2-negative gammadelta T cells flow-sorted from PBMC. TCRdb called clones from the multiplex PCR reads again using CATT. The profile shows some 100,000 delta-chain clones, 1.4% of them singletons. Sequences were obtained from gamma-delta T cells from blood. These receptors originate from a pool of human donors (malaria-infected and uninfected, not separated).

This clone was observed many times. For this DNA, TCRdb reports the protein of a much larger clone, which diverges at residue 4, most likely from a read error; the protein presented here is translated directly from the DNA. The chain combines TRDV2 with TRDJ2, with 13 bases lining up with TRDD3. V lost 6 bases and J lost 5; bases outside the gene matches: 20. Germline V gene data show CDR1 as GEAIGNYY and CDR2 as EKD. The length of the CDR3 is 20 residues. CDR3 in DNA: TGTGCCTGTAACCCTGTATATCCCAGTACTGGGGGATACGGCACAGCACAACTCTTCTTT. Protein: CACNPVYPSTGGYGTAQLFF.

This clone has just a few counts. TCRdb's entry gives the protein of a much larger clone, which mismatches this DNA's translation at residue 6, likely from a read error; the protein reported here is translated from the DNA. The J gene is TRDJ1, the V gene TRDV1; TRDD3 matches at 9 bases. Germline V gives CDR1 TSWWSYY, CDR2 QGS. V gave up 1 base and J gave up 0 bases; unmatched junction bases: 12. This CDR3 comprises 19 residues. The CDR3 nucleotides are TGTGCTCTTGGGGAACAAGCTCCTAACTGGGGGACGTACACCGATAAACTCATCTTT. Protein sequence: CALGEQAPNWGTYTDKLIF.

Comments on this clone: TCRdb's protein, taken from a much larger clone, differs from this DNA's translation at residue 21, likely owing to a read error; the protein displayed comes from the DNA. V gene assignment gives TRDV2, but the J gene was left uncalled; the table's D call TRDD3 went unverified against the DNA. The CDR3 consists of 22 residues. Germline CDR1 is GEAIGNYY and CDR2 is EKD. CDR3 region: CACDTDEGSQSTGGAYTDKLTF. The CDR3 DNA is TGTGCCTGTGACACCGACGAAGGAAGTCAGAGTACTGGGGGGGCCTACACCGATAAACTCACCTTT.

This clone was seen ten or more times. The protein recorded in TCRdb matches a much larger clone and deviates from this DNA's translation at residue 9, suggesting a read error; the protein here is obtained by translating the DNA. The chain's CDR3 is CACDTVGETPRTDKLIF. In DNA form, the CDR3 reads TGTGCCTGTGACACCGTGGGGGAGACCCCGAGAACCGATAAACTCATCTTT. The chain is built from TRDV2 and TRDJ1, with 7 bases matching TRDD3. V lost 0 bases, J lost 2 bases, and 11 bases stayed unmatched. This CDR3 spans 17 amino acids. Germline V lookup: CDR1 GEAIGNYY, CDR2 EKD.

This clone was detected only a few times. The mismatch at residue 7 between this DNA's translation and the TCRdb protein of a much larger clone likely reflects a read error; the protein shown is translated from the DNA. V gene TRDV1 combines with J gene TRDJ1, with a weak D call TRDD2 (7 bases). No J gene is reported in TCRdb; it was inferred here by comparing the DNA with germline. The V end was cut by 1 base, the J end by 4 bases, with 37 bases between. CDR1 and CDR2 from the germline V gene are TSWWSYY and QGS. The CDR3 is 23 residues long. CDR3 sequence (DNA): TGTGCTCTTGGGGAACCCAGGGGATTTCCTACTGGATTCGTTGGTGGGGGGTTCGATAAACTCATCTTT. This codes for CALGEPRGFPTGFVGGGFDKLIF.

This clone was seen repeatedly, ten times or more. A read error is likely here: a far larger clone is one base away. The sample carries other DNA sequences with the same CDR3. The chain has TRDV3 and TRDJ1; a weak D match, TRDD3 (5 bases). The CDR3 has 14 amino acids. Germline V gene sequence: CDR1 TVYSNPD, CDR2 GDNSRS (reference sequence). The CDR3 DNA reads TGCGCCTCCCAGGGGGGTTTGTACACCGATAAACTCATCTTT. Translating it yields CASQGGLYTDKLIF.

About this clone: A read error is likely here: a far larger clone is one base away. The same CDR3 can be traced to other DNA sequences in this sample. The chain has TRDV2 and TRDJ1; 7 nucleotides agree with TRDD3. Germline V gene sequence: CDR1 GEAIGNYY, CDR2 EKD. V shed 2 bases and J 0 bases; nucleotides not matched to a gene: 11. There are 17 residues in the CDR3. The CDR3 reads CACDKGPTGAYTDKLIF. The CDR3 coding sequence is TGTGCCTGTGACAAAGGCCCTACTGGGGCCTACACCGATAAACTCATCTTT.

This clone was seen at least ten times. The chain carries TRDV1 and TRDJ1; 9 bases match TRDD3. Unmatched junction bases numbered 18, after V lost 2 bases and J lost 8 bases. The CDR3 extends over 18 amino acids. Germline values: CDR1 TSWWSYY, CDR2 QGS. CDR3 in amino acids: CALGERPLLLGDRGKLIF. For the CDR3, the DNA is TGTGCTCTTGGGGAAAGGCCCCTACTACTGGGGGACCGGGGAAAACTCATCTTT.

In its sample, this clone was seen many times. This sequence is one base from a far larger clone and is likely a read error. This chain joins TRDV1 and TRDJ1; 8 nucleotides line up with TRDD3. The germline V gene has CDR1 TSWWSYY and CDR2 QGS. The length of the CDR3 is 25 residues. For the CDR3, the DNA is TGTGCTCTTGGGGAACTAGGACCCCCCTTAGGGCCCCTCGACTGGGGGGAATTGTACACCGATAAACTCACCTTT. This sequence encodes CALGELGPPLGPLDWGELYTDKLTF.

This clone was found a few times. TCRdb lists the protein of a much larger clone for this DNA, which differs at residue 11, so this is likely a read error; the protein given here is translated from the DNA itself. This chain uses TRDV1 with TRDJ1; 8 bases map to TRDD3. TCRdb records no J gene; here it was assigned by comparing the DNA to germline. This CDR3 comprises 17 residues. Germline values: CDR1 TSWWSYY, CDR2 QGS. Losses at the gene ends were 2 bases for V and 1 base for J; bases not matched to a gene: 9. The CDR3 region is CALGEIWGSPPTDKLIF. The CDR3 DNA follows: TGTGCTCTTGGGGAAATCTGGGGGAGCCCCCCCACCGATAAACTCATCTTT.

This clone was detected only a few times. A far larger clone lies a single base away; this is likely a read error. The same CDR3 arises from other DNA sequences in this sample as well. The rearrangement joins TRDV1 to TRDJ1, with D perhaps matching TRDD3 (6 bases). The J gene, not given by TCRdb, was assigned here from a germline match of the nucleotide sequence. Germline assignment: CDR1 TSWWSYY and CDR2 QGS. This CDR3 contains 21 residues. CDR3 protein: CALGELGLLLLTGRYTDKLIF. The CDR3 DNA sequence: TGTGCCCTTGGGGAACTGGGCCTCCTCCTTCTTACGGGGAGGTACACCGATAAACTCATCTTT.

Only a few counts were recorded for this clone. The protein given by TCRdb reflects a much larger clone and differs at residue 19 from this DNA's translation, likely from a read error; the protein shown is the DNA's translation. This sequence joins TRDV2 and TRDJ1, with TRDD3 matching over 11 bases. Because TCRdb records no J gene, it was assigned here through a match of the DNA to germline. The germline gives CDR1 GEAIGNYY, CDR2 EKD. The CDR3 contains 22 residues. The CDR3 here is CACDIGGSYNQLGDKTTDELIF. CDR3 sequence (DNA): TGTGCCTGTGACATTGGGGGCTCCTACAATCAACTGGGGGATAAGACCACCGATGAACTCATCTTT.

As regards this clone: The protein TCRdb lists belongs to a much larger clone and differs from this DNA's translation at residue 10, which points to a read error; the protein shown is made from the DNA. This sequence joins TRDV2 and TRDJ1, with TRDD3 matching 9 bases. The J gene is not listed in TCRdb, so it was assigned here from a DNA match to germline. The length of the CDR3 is 21 residues. Germline-derived CDR1 and CDR2 are GEAIGNYY and EKD. J gave up 2 bases and V 1 base, and 22 bases lay outside the gene matches. Here the CDR3 DNA reads TGTGCCTGTGACACTCTACTGGGGGACAGCCGGCCCAAGTGGGGGACCGATAAACTCATCTTT. It specifies CACDTLLGDSRPKWGTDKLIF.

This clone was detected a few times. A far larger clone differs by one base, so this is likely a read error. The sample has other DNA sequences that encode this CDR3 too. This chain links TRDV1 with TRDJ1; D perhaps matches TRDD3 (5 bases). In the absence of a J gene in TCRdb, the DNA was matched to germline to assign it here. The germline V gene encodes CDR1 TSWWSYY and CDR2 QGS. The CDR3 covers 15 residues. Trimming took off 2 bases at V and 8 bases at J, with 18 bases between the two ends. The CDR3 protein is CALGEILNRGPKLIF. CDR3 nucleotide sequence: TGTGCTCTTGGGGAAATACTGAATCGGGGGCCCAAACTCATCTTT.

As to this clone: The mismatch at residue 15 between this DNA's translation and the TCRdb protein of a much larger clone likely reflects a read error; the protein shown is translated from the DNA. The chain carries TRDV2 and TRDJ3; 12 positions match TRDD3. TCRdb gives no J gene; it was assigned here by matching the DNA to germline. CDR1 and CDR2 (germline): GEAIGNYY, EKD. This CDR3 has 20 residues. CDR3 residues: CACDTYPGGYANWDARQMFF. The CDR3 DNA follows: TGTGCCTGTGACACCTATCCTGGGGGATACGCAAACTGGGACGCCCGACAGATGTTTTTC.

To note about this clone: With a far larger clone one base away, a read error is the likely cause. Additional DNA sequences in this sample encode the identical CDR3. V gene TRDV3 combines with J gene TRDJ1; weak D call: TRDD3 (6 bases). V was cut by 1 base and J by 0 bases, with 24 bases left in between. Germline CDR1 and CDR2: TVYSNPD and GDNSRS (reference sequence). The CDR3 length is 18 residues. The CDR3 DNA follows: TGTGCCTTTAATTGGAGCTGGGGACTCCACTTGTACACCGATAAACTCATCTTT. Its translation: CAFNWSWGLHLYTDKLIF.